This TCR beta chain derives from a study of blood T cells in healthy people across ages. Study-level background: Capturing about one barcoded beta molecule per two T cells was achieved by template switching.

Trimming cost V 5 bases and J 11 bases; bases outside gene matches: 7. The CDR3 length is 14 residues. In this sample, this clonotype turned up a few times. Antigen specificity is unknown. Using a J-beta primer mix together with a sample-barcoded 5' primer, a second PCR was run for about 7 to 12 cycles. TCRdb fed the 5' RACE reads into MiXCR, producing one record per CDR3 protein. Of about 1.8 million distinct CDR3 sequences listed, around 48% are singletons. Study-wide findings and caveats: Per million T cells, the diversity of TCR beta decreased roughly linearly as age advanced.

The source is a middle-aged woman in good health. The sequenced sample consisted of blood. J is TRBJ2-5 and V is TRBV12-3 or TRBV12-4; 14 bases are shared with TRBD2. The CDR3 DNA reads TGTGCCAGCAGTCGACTAGCGGGGGGGAATGAGCAGTACTTC. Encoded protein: CASSRLAGGNEQYF.